This T cell receptor beta chain was observed in a study of CD8 T cells in ankylosing spondylitis. Study findings and constraints: Disease-linked clones bore a CD8+ phenotype and were relatively rare in peripheral blood. A TCR beta motif of fewer than 10 highly homologous variants seemed to mark ankylosing spondylitis blood. Earlier literature documents some of the motif variants in reactive arthritis synovial fluid and blood.

Germline CDR1 and CDR2: MNHEY and SMNVEV (reference sequence). V lost 4 bases and J lost 0; bases outside the gene matches: 6. The CDR3 is 16 residues long. From the 5' RACE reads, TCRdb called clonotypes with MiXCR, one entry per CDR3 protein. This table has about 440,000 distinct CDR3 sequences, roughly 15% appearing once. A note on this clonotype: The target antigen is unknown.

V is TRBV27 and J is TRBJ2-1; 7 bases align to TRBD2. This TCR derives from a male donor with ankylosing spondylitis. The sequenced sample consisted of blood, either unsorted or a sorted T cell fraction (not recorded which). The CDR3 sequence: CASSSPGGSSYNEQFF. The CDR3 DNA reads TGTGCCAGCAGTTCCCCGGGCGGGAGCTCCTACAATGAGCAGTTCTTC.